Presented here are 27 T cell receptor beta chains from one specimen sequenced in a study of blood T cells in healthy people across ages. A second about 6 to 12 cycle PCR used barcoded and J-beta primers. TCRdb called the 5' RACE reads again in MiXCR, with one record for every CDR3 protein. The profile covers about a million distinct CDR3 sequences, with 51% appearing a single time and roughly 23% taken by the ten largest. Sequencing was performed on blood. Every receptor here comes from a woman aged 55-69 years in good health.

This clonotype was detected only a few times. V gene TRBV6-4 combines with J gene TRBJ2-3; D remains unclear. The germline V gene has CDR1 MRHNA and CDR2 SNTAGT. The CDR3 extends over 14 amino acids. Trimming took 5 bases from V and 4 from J, leaving 13 bases between them. The DNA of the CDR3 is TGTGCCAGCAGTCCCAACCCTACGGCAGATACGCAGTATTTT. The encoded protein is CASSPNPTADTQYF.

This clonotype was recorded a few times. The chain couples TRBV6-1 to TRBJ2-7; D remains ambiguous. Germline CDR1 MNHNS, CDR2 SASEGT. The CDR3 is 17 amino acids. V was pared by 2 bases and J by 0 bases, with 17 bases between. The CDR3 spells CASSEISGQPYSYEQYF. DNA of the CDR3: TGTGCCAGCAGTGAAATCAGTGGCCAGCCCTACTCCTACGAGCAGTACTTC.

The chain is built from TRBV29-1 and TRBJ2-1; tentatively, D is TRBD2 (5 bases). The germline V and J ends were trimmed by 3 bases and 7 bases, with 19 bases remaining between them. This CDR3 contains 15 residues. The germline V gene encodes CDR1 SQVTM and CDR2 ANQGSEA. CDR3 region: CSVDLGGGRWNEQFF. The CDR3 DNA reads TGCAGCGTTGACCTCGGCGGCGGGCGGTGGAATGAGCAGTTCTTC.

This rearrangement joins TRBV4-1 to TRBJ2-1; TRBD2 agrees at 10 bases. The J segment lost 12 bases and the V segment lost 0 bases, leaving 20 bases of the junction unmatched. From germline, CDR1 is MGHRA and CDR2 YSYEKL. The CDR3 covers 19 residues. The CDR3: CASSQDRRGTSGILSGQFF. In nucleotides, the CDR3 is TGCGCCAGCAGCCAAGATCGTAGGGGAACTAGCGGGATACTAAGTGGGCAGTTCTTC.

This clonotype was observed once. V gene TRBV4-1 combines with J gene TRBJ2-7; 9 nucleotides agree with TRBD2. The CDR3 contains 17 residues. CDR1 is MGHRA, CDR2 YSYEKL, per germline. V lost 5 bases to trimming and J lost 10 bases; unmatched junction nucleotides: 21. The CDR3 loop is CASSKAGGADSNQPQYF. CDR3 DNA sequence: TGCGCCAGCAGCAAGGCGGGAGGGGCGGATAGCAATCAGCCCCAGTACTTC.

The chain has TRBV29-1 and TRBJ2-7; a possible D gene is TRBD2 (6 bases). This CDR3 is built from 14 residues. Trimming stripped 5 bases from V and 1 base from J, with 15 bases between. Germline V gene lookup returns CDR1 SQVTM and CDR2 ANQGSEA. The CDR3 is CSVRVPGGSYEQYF. The CDR3 region has the DNA TGCAGCGTTCGGGTCCCCGGGGGTTCCTACGAGCAGTACTTC.

The J gene is TRBJ2-1, the V gene TRBV4-1; the D gene is possibly TRBD1 (5 bases). The CDR3 length is 17 residues. Between the trimmed V and J ends, which lost 4 bases and 0 bases, there was a span of 16 bases. Looked up from germline, CDR1 is MGHRA and CDR2 is YSYEKL. The CDR3 nucleotides read TGCGCCAGCAGCCCCTTAGACAGACCAAGCTCCTACAATGAGCAGTTCTTC. Its protein product is CASSPLDRPSSYNEQFF.

This sequence joins TRBV20-1 and TRBJ2-7; D possibly corresponds to TRBD1 (5 bases). The germline V gene has CDR1 DFQATT and CDR2 SNEGSKA (reference sequence). V lost 7 bases, J lost 1 base, and 14 bases lay in between. The CDR3 is 13 amino acids. CDR3: CSVPGPGSYEQYF. CDR3 in DNA: TGCAGTGTTCCAGGGCCCGGGTCCTACGAGCAGTACTTC.

This rearrangement joins TRBV20-1 to TRBJ2-4, with D hard to call. Germline CDR1 reads DFQATT; CDR2 reads SNEGSKA (reference sequence). Trimming left V 0 bases short and J 1 base short, with 10 bases between. This CDR3 spans 15 amino acids. The chain's CDR3 is CSARDPEGAKNIQYF. The CDR3 nucleotides are TGCAGTGCTAGAGATCCGGAAGGGGCCAAAAACATTCAGTACTTC.

The sample holds a few counts of this clonotype. The rearrangement uses TRBV6-1 and TRBJ2-3; 8 bases are a match to TRBD1. Trimming cost V 3 bases and J 6 bases; bases outside gene matches: 2. The CDR3 totals 13 residues. Germline CDR1 reads MNHNS; CDR2 reads SASEGT. CDR3 region: CASSEHRGDTQYF. CDR3 nucleotides: TGTGCCAGCAGTGAGCACAGGGGGGATACGCAGTATTTT.

The chain joins TRBV12-3 or TRBV12-4 to TRBJ2-2, with a weak D call TRBD2 (7 bases). Trimming removed 5 bases from V and 4 bases from J, with 11 bases in between. The CDR3 consists of 14 residues. CDR3 DNA: TGTGCCAGCAGTGTACGGGGGGCCACCGGGGAGCTGTTTTTT. Its protein product is CASSVRGATGELFF.

Concerning this clonotype itself: One junction end does not reproduce the germline sequence, and a read error may be involved. The V call is TRBV4-1, the J call TRBJ2-1, with D tentatively TRBD1 (6 bases). Germline CDR1 reads MGHRA; CDR2 reads YSYEKL. The CDR3 consists of 18 residues. The CDR3 spells CASSQPQGRRGSYNEQFF. CDR3 nucleotides: TGTGCCAGCAGCCAACCTCAGGGGCGCCGAGGCTCCTACAATGAGCAGTTCTTC.

A note on this clonotype: An end of the junction does not agree with germline; a read error may underlie this. V gene TRBV7-9 combines with J gene TRBJ1-2; 9 bases align to TRBD1. The CDR3 contains 13 residues. Germline V lookup: CDR1 SEHNR, CDR2 FQNEAQ (reference sequence). The CDR3 loop reads CAGSRGQGYGYTF. For the CDR3, the DNA is TGTGCCGGCAGCCGGGGACAGGGCTATGGCTACACCTTC.

This clonotype was found a few times. The gene calls are TRBV20-1 and TRBJ2-3, with D hard to call. Germline-derived CDR1 and CDR2 are DFQATT and SNEGSKA (reference sequence). The V end was cut by 3 bases, the J end by 4 bases, with 11 bases between. The CDR3 is made up of 13 amino acids. The DNA for the CDR3 is TGCAGTGCTAGCGGTCGGGCCGCAGATACGCAGTATTTT. The encoded protein is CSASGRAADTQYF.

The chain links TRBV12-3 or TRBV12-4 to TRBJ2-3; 9 bases agree with TRBD2. This CDR3 is built from 18 residues. The ends lost 7 bases at V and 5 bases at J; junction bases unmatched: 19. CDR3 loop: CASTPNPSSGKRIDTQYF. Here the CDR3 DNA reads TGTGCCAGCACCCCAAACCCCTCTAGCGGGAAGCGGATAGATACGCAGTATTTT.

V gene TRBV9 combines with J gene TRBJ2-7; TRBD1 matches at 7 bases. CDR1 is SGDLS and CDR2 is YYNGEE in the germline V gene. The CDR3 has 14 amino acids. V was clipped by 1 base and J by 6 bases; unmatched bases: 7. CDR3 nucleotide sequence: TGTGCCAGCAGCGTACTAACGACAGGGTCCGAGCAGTACTTC. Residues: CASSVLTTGSEQYF.

Written as DNA, the CDR3 is TGTGCCAGCAGTGTAACTAGCTACACAGATACGCAGTATTTT. This translates into CASSVTSYTDTQYF. This chain joins TRBV12-3 or TRBV12-4 and TRBJ2-3; maybe TRBD2 (6 bases). This CDR3 spans 14 amino acids. V lost 5 bases to trimming and J lost 2 bases, with 11 bases between them.

The V call is TRBV29-1, the J call TRBJ2-7; D is undetermined. Germline CDR1 is SQVTM and CDR2 is ANQGSEA. This CDR3 is built from 13 residues. This CDR3 reads CSAEDRPNHEQYF. DNA for the CDR3: TGCTCGGCCGAAGATAGACCCAACCACGAGCAGTACTTC.

This clonotype was recorded a few times. V usage is TRBV20-1 and J usage is TRBJ1-1; unclear D gene. The CDR3 consists of 15 residues. In germline, CDR1 is DFQATT, CDR2 SNEGSKA (reference sequence). The germline V and J ends were trimmed by 3 bases and 4 bases, with 18 bases remaining between them. The CDR3 loop is CSASLGAWAGTEAFF. CDR3 sequence (DNA): TGCAGTGCTAGTTTGGGTGCGTGGGCGGGCACTGAAGCTTTCTTT.

This chain uses TRBV4-3 with TRBJ1-6, with 9 nucleotides matching TRBD1. V lost 1 base to trimming and J lost 7 bases; unmatched junction nucleotides: 5. The CDR3 spans 16 residues. Germline V lookup: CDR1 LGHNA, CDR2 YSLEER. The CDR3 spells CASSQARQGGNSPLHF. The CDR3 DNA reads as TGCGCCAGCAGCCAAGCACGACAGGGGGGGAATTCACCCCTCCACTTT.

V usage is TRBV6-1 and J usage is TRBJ2-1; 13 bases agree with TRBD2. The ends lost 6 bases at V and 10 bases at J; junction bases unmatched: 9. The CDR3 is 15 residues long. Germline V CDR1 and CDR2: MNHNS, SASEGT. The CDR3 region is CASSILAGGPLEQFF. CDR3 sequence (DNA): TGTGCCAGCAGCATACTAGCGGGAGGGCCGTTGGAGCAGTTCTTC.

The chain uses TRBV29-1 and TRBJ2-3, with 7 bases identical to TRBD1. The trim removed 7 bases at V and 1 base at J, leaving 5 bases unmatched. The CDR3 covers 13 residues. The V gene's germline CDR1 is SQVTM and CDR2 ANQGSEA. The CDR3 is CSGCDRGTDTQYF. For the CDR3, the DNA is TGCAGCGGATGTGACAGGGGCACAGATACGCAGTATTTT.

The V gene is TRBV20-1, the J gene TRBJ2-1; D possibly uses TRBD1 or TRBD2 (5 bases each). The V gene lost 0 bases and the J gene lost 10 bases, with 13 bases spanning the gap. From germline, CDR1 is DFQATT and CDR2 SNEGSKA (reference sequence). CDR3 size: 13 residues. The CDR3: CSARDPGPREQFF. The CDR3 DNA reads TGCAGTGCTAGAGATCCGGGACCCCGGGAGCAGTTCTTC.

This sequence joins TRBV7-9 and TRBJ2-2, with 10 nucleotides matching TRBD1. The germline V gene encodes CDR1 SEHNR and CDR2 FQNEAQ (reference sequence). V lost 4 bases, J lost 5 bases, and 4 bases stayed unmatched. The CDR3 consists of 15 residues. The CDR3 spells CASSSGTGVTGELFF. For the CDR3, the DNA is TGTGCCAGCAGCTCCGGGACAGGGGTTACCGGGGAGCTGTTTTTT. Drawing the rest from reference TRBV7-9 and TRBJ2-2, the complete variable domain is DTGVSQNPRHKITKRGQNVTFRCDPISEHNRLYWYRQTLGQGPEFLTYFQNEAQLEKSRLLSDRFSAERPKGSFSTLEIQRTEQGDSAMYLCASSSGTGVTGELFFGEGSRLTVL.

The rearrangement links TRBV12-3 or TRBV12-4 to TRBJ1-5; 10 positions agree with TRBD1. V lost 6 bases and J lost 4; bases outside the gene matches: 6. This CDR3 has 15 amino acids. This CDR3 reads CASRTGQGGNQPQHF. The CDR3 coding sequence is TGTGCCAGCAGAACCGGACAGGGGGGGAATCAGCCCCAGCATTTT.

The CDR3 is CASSREFDGTVREQFF. CDR3 DNA sequence: TGCGCCAGCAGCCGAGAATTTGACGGGACAGTTCGTGAGCAGTTCTTC. The J gene is TRBJ2-1, the V gene TRBV4-1; 7 nucleotides align to TRBD1. The CDR3 consists of 16 residues. The J segment lost 9 bases and the V segment lost 4 bases, leaving 15 bases of the junction unmatched. Per germline, CDR1 MGHRA and CDR2 YSYEKL.

The gene calls are TRBV5-6 and TRBJ2-3; the match to TRBD2 covers 8 bases. This CDR3 is built from 19 residues. Losses at the gene ends were 0 bases for V and 4 bases for J; bases not matched to a gene: 16. CDR1 is SGHDT, CDR2 YYEEEE, per germline. CDR3 coding DNA: TGTGCCAGCAGCTTGGGATATGTCGTCGGACTAGCCATATCAGATACGCAGTATTTT. Amino acid sequence: CASSLGYVVGLAISDTQYF.